This is a list of T cell receptor beta chains from one sample in a study of T-cell memory formation after mild COVID-19. TCRdb analysed the 5' RACE reads with MiXCR anew, one entry per CDR3 protein. The profile covers about 190,000 distinct CDR3 sequences, with about 18% appearing a single time and roughly 2.3% taken by the ten largest. Source material: PBMCs or a T cell subset sorted from them (not recorded which). The receptors shown here come from an adult woman who had mild COVID-19 (a few samples of this study predate the infection). Cell type and time point are not known. CDR3s include the opening cysteine and the closing phenylalanine or tryptophan.

J | length | V | CDR3
TRBJ2-3 | 16 | TRBV5-1 | CASSSSRVIRTDTQYF
TRBJ2-5 | 16 | TRBV7-8 | CASSLKLAGGRETQYF
TRBJ2-4 | 16 | TRBV2 | CASAKDQGITKNIQYF
TRBJ2-6 | 17 | TRBV7-2 | CASSLFGGIPGANVLTF
TRBJ2-7 | 13 | TRBV3-1 | CASSHDRPYEQYF
TRBJ2-3 | 15 | TRBV20-1 | CSARGGTSSTDTQYF
TRBJ2-5 | 14 | TRBV5-1 | CASSLAQGKETQYF
TRBJ2-7 | 11 | TRBV6-2/TRBV6-3 | CASNTGGEQYF
TRBJ2-7 | 14 | TRBV4-1 | CASSQEIISYEQYF
TRBJ2-1 | 15 | TRBV7-8 | CASSLARIAYNEQFF
TRBJ1-4 | 15 | TRBV4-1 | CASRVQGAPGEKLFF
TRBJ2-7 | 14 | TRBV5-1 | CASSYPDRGYEQYF
TRBJ2-2 | 15 | TRBV5-1 | CASSLETVNTGELFF
TRBJ2-5 | 13 | TRBV20-1 | CSALRQIQETQYF
TRBJ2-3 | 16 | TRBV5-1 | CASSFRPGQGTDTQYF
TRBJ1-2 | 15 | TRBV2 | CASSEVRTTDYGYTF
TRBJ2-1 | 16 | TRBV9 | CASSVGGLAGTDEQFF
TRBJ2-1 | 17 | TRBV3-1 | CASSQDKGSGTYNEQFF
TRBJ1-3 | 16 | TRBV6-2/TRBV6-3 | CASSRSGVSAGNTIYF
TRBJ2-1 | 15 | TRBV7-2 | CASSLDRGVHNEQFF
TRBJ1-2 | 14 | TRBV7-2 | CASSSPTRVYGYTF
TRBJ2-2 | 17 | TRBV12-3/TRBV12-4 | CASSLRQTQIRTGELFF
TRBJ1-1 | 13 | TRBV2 | CASSWTGVGSTFF
TRBJ2-3 | 13 | TRBV6-2/TRBV6-3 | CASGGADTDTQYF
TRBJ2-1 | 15 | TRBV7-9 | CASSLGDRGGNEQFF
TRBJ1-4 | 16 | TRBV6-5 | CASSPTGSITNEKLFF
TRBJ2-7 | 14 | TRBV12-3/TRBV12-4 | CASSLGRRTYEQYF
TRBJ1-1 | 14 | TRBV5-1 | CASSSAPANTEVFF
TRBJ2-1 | 15 | TRBV12-3/TRBV12-4 | CASSLWRETRNEQFF
TRBJ2-1 | 13 | TRBV7-2 | CASSPTSGRPQFF
TRBJ2-5 | 12 | TRBV25-1 | CASSGSQETQYF
TRBJ1-1 | 16 | TRBV7-9 | CASSYPRGARNAEAFF
TRBJ2-7 | 13 | TRBV12-3/TRBV12-4 | CASSFGDAYEQYF
TRBJ1-5 | 15 | TRBV12-3/TRBV12-4 | CASSWGAPGSQPQHF
TRBJ2-2 | 16 | TRBV20-1 | CSASPDGALNTGELFF
TRBJ1-4 | 15 | TRBV19 | CASSMSLGANEKLFF
TRBJ2-1 | 18 | TRBV7-9 | CASIPSGTGGNSYNEQFF
TRBJ2-3 | 15 | TRBV20-1 | CSVTQSSSYTDTQYF
TRBJ2-7 | 12 | TRBV6-5 | CASSKTSAEQYF
TRBJ2-4 | 16 | TRBV24-1 | CATSDTGTGLKNIQYF
TRBJ2-5 | 15 | TRBV20-1 | CSAPRVDRNQETQYF
TRBJ1-6 | 14 | TRBV12-3/TRBV12-4 | CASMKGLPNSPLHF
TRBJ2-6 | 13 | TRBV6-5 | CASGPSGANVLTF
TRBJ1-1 | 11 | TRBV20-1 | CSAGLNTEAFF
TRBJ2-5 | 14 | TRBV9 | CASSADPGGKTQYF
TRBJ1-5 | 12 | TRBV7-8 | CASSLVGQPQHF
TRBJ2-5 | 15 | TRBV5-1 | CASSLGTEHQETQYF
TRBJ2-2 | 18 | TRBV5-5 | CASSLSVRGTSNTGELFF
TRBJ1-4 | 20 | TRBV20-1 | CSAKITEGPRGQLAVGKLFF
TRBJ2-2 | 15 | TRBV6-5 | CASRPGGVTPGELFF
TRBJ1-5 | 15 | TRBV9 | CASSLQGESNQPQHF
TRBJ1-1 | 14 | TRBV5-1 | CASSGGGGNTEAFF
TRBJ2-7 | 14 | TRBV5-5 | CASRGGDRLYEQYF
TRBJ2-1 | 16 | TRBV5-1 | CASSLGGLADYNEQFF
TRBJ2-6 | 15 | TRBV11-2 | CASSPYELGANVLTF
TRBJ1-6 | 16 | TRBV7-9 | CASSTTDRGYNSPLHF
TRBJ1-5 | 19 | TRBV6-5 | CASSPWGQGNWGSNQPQHF